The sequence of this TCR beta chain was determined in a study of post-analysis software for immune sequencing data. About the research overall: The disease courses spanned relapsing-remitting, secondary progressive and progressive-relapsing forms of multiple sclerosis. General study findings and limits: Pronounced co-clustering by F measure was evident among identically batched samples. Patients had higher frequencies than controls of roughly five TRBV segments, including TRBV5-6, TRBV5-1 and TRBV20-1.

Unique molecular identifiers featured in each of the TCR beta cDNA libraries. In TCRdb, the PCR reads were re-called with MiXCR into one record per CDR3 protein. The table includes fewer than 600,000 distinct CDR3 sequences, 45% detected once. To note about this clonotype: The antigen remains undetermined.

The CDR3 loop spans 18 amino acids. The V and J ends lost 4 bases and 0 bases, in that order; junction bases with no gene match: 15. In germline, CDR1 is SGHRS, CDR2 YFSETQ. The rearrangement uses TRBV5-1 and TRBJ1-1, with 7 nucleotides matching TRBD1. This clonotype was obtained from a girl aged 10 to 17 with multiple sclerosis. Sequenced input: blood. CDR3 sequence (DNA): TGCGCCAGCAGCCTGTCCGGAGGGGGCGAATTTGTGAACACTGAAGCTTTCTTT. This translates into CASSLSGGGEFVNTEAFF.